Shown below are 29 T cell receptor beta chains from a single sample sequenced in a study of Ad26.COV2.S vaccination and SARS-CoV-2 variants. Regarding treatment: over 15 received Ad26.COV2.S at low or high dose, single or two shots; about five received placebo; per-sample allocation not given. Each sample was drawn 63 days after the first injection (of vaccine or placebo). Clones were sequenced by immunoSEQ multiplex PCR, and TCRdb holds only the in-frame ones, with some missing. The sample has approximately 480,000 clones, roughly 87% seen once. The sequencing used peripheral blood, collected in a trial of Ad26.COV2.S vaccine versus placebo. Receptor source: a person aged 18-60 years who received the Ad26.COV2.S COVID-19 vaccine or a placebo.

V and J are TRBV11-3 and TRBJ2-2; no reliable D call. Trimming pared 0 bases from V and 4 bases from J, leaving 6 bases between. This CDR3 has 14 residues. Per the germline V gene, CDR1 is SGHNT and CDR2 is YENEEA. The CDR3 loop reads CASSLDPGTGELFF. The CDR3 DNA follows: TGTGCCAGCAGCTTAGATCCTGGCACCGGGGAGCTGTTTTTT.

The chain carries TRBV5-6 and TRBJ1-4; D gene uncertain. The germline V and J ends were trimmed by 0 bases and 2 bases, with 11 bases remaining between them. Germline assignment: CDR1 SGHDT and CDR2 YYEEEE. CDR3 length: 16 residues. The CDR3 loop is CASSLGPRVTNEKLFF. CDR3 DNA sequence: TGTGCCAGCAGCTTGGGGCCTAGGGTTACTAATGAAAAACTGTTTTTT.

This rearrangement joins TRBV7-2 to TRBJ2-5; D tentatively reads TRBD1 or TRBD2 (5 bases each). Germline CDR1 and CDR2: SGHTA and FQGNSA. This CDR3 contains 16 residues. V was trimmed by 2 bases and J by 2 bases, leaving 15 bases between them. DNA of the CDR3: TGTGCCAGCAGCTTACTCCCACGGGGCCCTCAAGAGACCCAGTACTTC. Encoded protein: CASSLLPRGPQETQYF.

The J gene is TRBJ2-7, the V gene TRBV5-4, with 9 nucleotides matching TRBD2. J lost 5 bases, V lost 0 bases, and 9 bases had no gene match. Germline V CDR1 and CDR2: SGHNT, YYREEE (reference sequence). The CDR3 is 16 residues long. The CDR3 region has the DNA TGTGCCAGCAGCTTGGCCTCGAGCGGGAGGTTCCACGAGCAGTACTTC. Its protein is CASSLASSGRFHEQYF. Drawing the rest from reference TRBV5-4 and TRBJ2-7, the complete variable domain is ETGVTQSPTHLIKTRGQQVTLRCSSQSGHNTVSWYQQALGQGPQFIFQYYREEENGRGNFPPRFSGLQFPNYSSELNVNALELDDSALYLCASSLASSGRFHEQYFGPGTRLTVT.

The V call is TRBV29-1, the J call TRBJ2-1, with D hard to call. The V end was cut by 8 bases, the J end by 5 bases, with 7 bases between. Germline CDR1 reads SQVTM; CDR2 reads ANQGSEA. The CDR3 contains 10 residues. The CDR3, as DNA: TGCAGCACCTGGGACAATGAGCAGTTCTTC. Amino acid sequence: CSTWDNEQFF.

The CDR3 protein is CASRSGTANTGELFF. CDR3 nucleotide sequence: TGTGCCAGCAGATCCGGGACAGCGAACACCGGGGAGCTGTTTTTT. The rearrangement uses TRBV25-1 and TRBJ2-2; 7 bases match TRBD1. V was clipped by 6 bases and J by 0 bases; unmatched bases: 4. The CDR3 length is 15 residues. Germline V gene lookup returns CDR1 MGHDK and CDR2 SYGVNS.

This clone has only a few counts. This sequence joins TRBV5-1 and TRBJ2-6, with TRBD2 matching over 8 bases. The CDR3 sequence is 20 residues long. Germline trimming cut 0 bases from V and 2 bases from J; bases unmatched to any gene: 13. Germline V gene lookup returns CDR1 SGHRS and CDR2 YFSETQ. The CDR3 DNA sequence: TGCGCCAGCAGCTTGGGGGTTTCGGCGGGAGGACGTCCTGGGGCCAACGTCCTGACTTTC. This sequence encodes CASSLGVSAGGRPGANVLTF. Based on the CDR3 plus reference TRBV5-1 and TRBJ2-6, the full variable domain is KAGVTQTPRYLIKTRGQQVTLSCSPISGHRSVSWYQQTPGQGLQFLFEYFSETQRNKGNFPGRFSGRQFSNSRSEMNVSTLELGDSALYLCASSLGVSAGGRPGANVLTFGAGSRLTVL.

The chain couples TRBV9 to TRBJ2-6, with TRBD1 matching 7 bases. This CDR3 is built from 16 residues. The V gene end was trimmed by 4 bases and the J gene end by 2 bases; junction bases not matched to a gene: 6. Germline V gene data show CDR1 as SGDLS and CDR2 as YYNGEE. The DNA of the CDR3 is TGTGCCAGCAGCACCATAACAGGGGCTGGGGCCAACGTCCTGACTTTC. This codes for CASSTITGAGANVLTF.

The V and J genes are TRBV30 and TRBJ1-6, with D maybe TRBD1 (6 bases). The CDR3 extends over 14 amino acids. With 2 bases removed from V and 9 bases from J, the gap between germline ends came to 14 bases. The germline CDR1 and CDR2 sequences are GTSNPN and SVGIG (reference sequence). CDR3 region: CAWSYQGFGSPLHF. CDR3 sequence (DNA): TGTGCCTGGAGTTACCAGGGGTTTGGTTCACCCCTCCACTTT.

The chain uses TRBV30 and TRBJ1-1, with D hard to call. CDR3 size: 13 residues. Germline V gene lookup returns CDR1 GTSNPN and CDR2 SVGIG (reference sequence). V shed 3 bases and J shed 10 bases, with 18 bases lying between them. The CDR3 is CAWSDGPSVRAFF. The CDR3 DNA reads as TGTGCCTGGAGCGATGGGCCCAGCGTCAGAGCTTTCTTT.

This clone was found once. The CDR3 coding sequence is TGTGCCAGCGGGCGGGGTGAGCAGTTCTTC. Its translation is CASGRGEQFF. The chain employs TRBV11-2 and TRBJ2-1; a possible D gene is TRBD2 (6 bases). The CDR3 extends over 10 amino acids. Deletions cut 8 bases from V and 9 bases from J, with 8 bases between. The V gene's germline CDR1 is SGHAT and CDR2 FQNNGV.

V usage is TRBV6-6 and J usage is TRBJ2-3, with D perhaps TRBD1 or TRBD2 (6 bases each). Trimming pared 0 bases from V and 7 bases from J, leaving 11 bases between. This CDR3 spans 14 amino acids. The germline gives CDR1 MNHNY, CDR2 SVGAGI (reference sequence). The CDR3 DNA is TGTGCCAGCAGTTACTCGGGGGGCCTGAATACGCAGTATTTT. Residues: CASSYSGGLNTQYF.

The chain links TRBV27 to TRBJ1-1; 8 positions agree with TRBD1. CDR3 length: 17 amino acids. J was trimmed by 0 bases and V by 6 bases; bases with no gene match: 12. From germline, CDR1 is MNHEY and CDR2 SMNVEV (reference sequence). The DNA of the CDR3 is TGTGCCAGCAGAAGCAAGGGACAGGTGTTGATGAACACTGAAGCTTTCTTT. Translated, it gives CASRSKGQVLMNTEAFF.

The V gene is TRBV6-4, the J gene TRBJ2-1; D unclear. The V and J ends lost 4 bases and 3 bases respectively, with 10 bases between them. The length of the CDR3 is 14 residues. CDR1 is MRHNA, CDR2 SNTAGT, per germline. This chain's CDR3 is CASSARTDYNEQFF. DNA for the CDR3: TGTGCCAGCAGTGCCCGGACGGACTACAATGAGCAGTTCTTC.

The genes are TRBV19 and TRBJ1-5; 7 positions match TRBD1. This CDR3 has 12 amino acids. Per germline, CDR1 LNHDA and CDR2 SQIVND (reference sequence). The ends lost 9 bases at V and 1 base at J; junction bases unmatched: 0. The CDR3 nucleotides read TGTGCCAGCAGGGGGAGCAATCAGCCCCAGCATTTT. It encodes CASRGSNQPQHF.

The rearrangement joins TRBV5-1 to TRBJ2-2; D not certain. Germline lookup yields CDR1 SGHRS and CDR2 YFSETQ. The CDR3 spans 14 residues. V shed 5 bases and J shed 5 bases, with 13 bases lying between them. For the CDR3, the DNA is TGCGCCAGCAGAAAAACGGGTGAAACCGGGGAGCTGTTTTTT. Amino acids: CASRKTGETGELFF.

The chain recombines TRBV11-1 with TRBJ2-1; 7 bases match TRBD2. CDR3 size: 16 residues. CDR1 SGHAT and CDR2 FQDESV come from the germline V gene (reference sequence). The trim removed 4 bases at V and 1 base at J, leaving 7 bases unmatched. The CDR3 protein is CASSSGGGGSYNEQFF. CDR3 bases: TGTGCCAGCAGCTCAGGTGGGGGAGGGTCCTACAATGAGCAGTTCTTC. The whole variable domain, remainder taken from reference TRBV11-1 and TRBJ2-1, is EAEVAQSPRYKITEKSQAVAFWCDPISGHATLYWYRQILGQGPELLVQFQDESVVDDSQLPKDRFSAERLKGVDSTLKIQPAELGDSAMYLCASSSGGGGSYNEQFFGPGTRLTVL.

The genes are TRBV19 and TRBJ1-1, with D unresolved. The germline V gene encodes CDR1 LNHDA and CDR2 SQIVND (reference sequence). Trimming took 3 bases from V and 7 from J, leaving 24 bases between them. The CDR3 runs to 17 residues. The DNA for the CDR3 is TGTGCCAGTAGTATTAATCGCCCGGGGAGCGGGTCTGGTGAAGCTTTCTTT. Translation gives CASSINRPGSGSGEAFF.

V usage is TRBV7-9 and J usage is TRBJ2-2; D call uncertain. Trimming took off 2 bases at V and 6 bases at J, with 4 bases between the two ends. The CDR3 length is 12 residues. Germline CDR1 is SEHNR and CDR2 is FQNEAQ (reference sequence). The DNA for the CDR3 is TGTGCCAGCAGCTTACGTCCCGGGGAGCTGTTTTTT. Protein product: CASSLRPGELFF.

The genes are TRBV7-3 and TRBJ1-4; D is perhaps TRBD1 (5 bases). V was trimmed by 4 bases and J by 8 bases, leaving 17 bases between them. This CDR3 is 15 amino acids long. Germline V lookup: CDR1 SGHTA, CDR2 FQGTGA. The CDR3 bases are TGTGCCAGCAGCTATTCAGGAGAACCAGGGGAAAAACTGTTTTTT. Its translation: CASSYSGEPGEKLFF.

The chain uses TRBV27 and TRBJ2-5; the match to TRBD2 covers 7 bases. Per germline, CDR1 MNHEY and CDR2 SMNVEV (reference sequence). The CDR3 covers 15 residues. V gave up 6 bases and J gave up 7 bases; unmatched junction bases: 14. This CDR3 is CASSPAGLGEGTQYF. For the CDR3, the DNA is TGTGCCAGCAGCCCTGCGGGACTCGGGGAGGGGACCCAGTACTTC.

A few counts support this clone. This chain uses TRBV11-2 with TRBJ1-3; no clear D. The CDR3 is 15 amino acids. CDR1 is SGHAT and CDR2 is FQNNGV in the germline V gene. Trimming took 5 bases from V and 0 from J, leaving 11 bases between them. This CDR3 is CASSPHRISGNTIYF. The CDR3 region has the DNA TGTGCCAGCAGCCCCCATCGGATCTCTGGAAACACCATATATTTT.

The chain has TRBV6-5 and TRBJ2-3, with D possibly matching TRBD2 (6 bases). Germline V gene data show CDR1 as MNHEY and CDR2 as SVGAGI. This CDR3 is built from 14 residues. V lost 6 bases to trimming and J lost 5 bases, with 15 bases between them. The CDR3 DNA follows: TGTGCCAGCAGGGCGGGGTTGTTCCAAGATACGCAGTATTTT. The encoded protein is CASRAGLFQDTQYF.

The genes are TRBV7-9 and TRBJ1-4, with a tentative D call TRBD1 (5 bases). Germline V gene lookup returns CDR1 SEHNR and CDR2 FQNEAQ (reference sequence). This CDR3 is 16 amino acids long. V was cut by 1 base and J by 13 bases, with 22 bases left in between. CDR3 in DNA: TGTGCCAGCAGCTTAGAGTTGTGGCGATCAGGGAGCGGACTGTTTTTT. Its protein is CASSLELWRSGSGLFF.

CDR3 residues: CASTPTANTGELFF. DNA of the CDR3: TGTGCCAGCACCCCCACTGCGAACACCGGGGAGCTGTTTTTT. The gene calls are TRBV6-2 or TRBV6-3 and TRBJ2-2; D gene unclear. Germline V gene sequence: CDR1 MNHEY, CDR2 SVGEGT. V was shortened by 7 bases and J by 0 bases, with 9 bases between the two germline ends. The CDR3 has 14 residues.

The CDR3 region has the DNA TGCGCCAGCAGCCACGGAACGGGGACTCAGCTTTCTGGAAACACCATATATTTT. Translated, it gives CASSHGTGTQLSGNTIYF. This chain connects TRBV5-1 to TRBJ1-3; maybe TRBD1 (5 bases). Germline loops: CDR1 SGHRS, CDR2 YFSETQ. The CDR3 loop spans 18 amino acids. The V end was cut by 4 bases, the J end by 1 base, with 21 bases between.

CDR3 nucleotide sequence: TGCAGCGTTGTCCCGGGGACTAGCGGGGCCTACGAGCAGTACTTC. It encodes CSVVPGTSGAYEQYF. This chain joins TRBV29-1 and TRBJ2-7, with TRBD2 matching 13 bases. V gave up 4 bases and J gave up 2 bases; unmatched junction bases: 5. CDR1 is SQVTM, CDR2 ANQGSEA, per germline. CDR3 size: 15 residues.

The rearrangement uses TRBV11-2 and TRBJ2-5; TRBD1 is a possible D gene (5 bases). The V gene lost 3 bases and the J gene lost 6 bases, with 5 bases spanning the gap. CDR3 size: 11 residues. CDR1 is SGHAT, CDR2 FQNNGV, per germline. Here the CDR3 reads CASSLGQTQYF. The CDR3 bases are TGTGCCAGCAGCTTGGGGCAGACCCAGTACTTC.

This chain links TRBV7-6 with TRBJ1-5; D remains unclear. V was pared by 1 base and J by 0 bases, with 7 bases between. Germline assignment: CDR1 SGHVS and CDR2 FNYEAQ. The CDR3 sequence is 15 residues long. Here the CDR3 reads CASSLGEASNQPQHF. DNA for the CDR3: TGTGCCAGCAGCTTAGGGGAGGCTAGCAATCAGCCCCAGCATTTT.